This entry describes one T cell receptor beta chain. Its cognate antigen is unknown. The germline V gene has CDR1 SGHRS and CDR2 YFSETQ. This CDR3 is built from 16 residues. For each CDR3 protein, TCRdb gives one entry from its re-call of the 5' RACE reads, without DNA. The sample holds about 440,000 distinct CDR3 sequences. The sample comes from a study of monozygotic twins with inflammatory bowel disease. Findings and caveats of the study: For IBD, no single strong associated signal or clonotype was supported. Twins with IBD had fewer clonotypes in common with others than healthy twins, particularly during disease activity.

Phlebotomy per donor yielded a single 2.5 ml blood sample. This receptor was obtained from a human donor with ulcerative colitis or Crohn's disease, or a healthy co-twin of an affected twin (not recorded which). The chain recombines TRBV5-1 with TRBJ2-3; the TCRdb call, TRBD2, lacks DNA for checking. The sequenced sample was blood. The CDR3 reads CASSLDVRGGTDTQYF.